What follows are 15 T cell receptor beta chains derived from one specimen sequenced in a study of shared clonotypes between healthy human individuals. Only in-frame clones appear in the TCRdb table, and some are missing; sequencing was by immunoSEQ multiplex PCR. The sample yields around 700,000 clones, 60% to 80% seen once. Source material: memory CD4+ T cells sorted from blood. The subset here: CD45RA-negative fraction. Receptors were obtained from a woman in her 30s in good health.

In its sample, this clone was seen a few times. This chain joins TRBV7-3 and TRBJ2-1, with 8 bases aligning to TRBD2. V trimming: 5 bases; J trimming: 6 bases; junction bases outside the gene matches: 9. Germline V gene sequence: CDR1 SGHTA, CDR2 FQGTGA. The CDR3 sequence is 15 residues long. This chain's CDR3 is CASSPSGSPANEQFF. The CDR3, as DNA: TGTGCCAGCAGCCCAAGCGGGAGCCCCGCCAATGAGCAGTTCTTC.

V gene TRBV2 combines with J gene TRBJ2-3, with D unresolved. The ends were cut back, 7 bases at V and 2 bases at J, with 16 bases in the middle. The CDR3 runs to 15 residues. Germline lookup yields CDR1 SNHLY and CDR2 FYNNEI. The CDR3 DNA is TGTGCCAGCAAACACCGGAAGGGTCTCACAGATACGCAGTATTTT. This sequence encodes CASKHRKGLTDTQYF.

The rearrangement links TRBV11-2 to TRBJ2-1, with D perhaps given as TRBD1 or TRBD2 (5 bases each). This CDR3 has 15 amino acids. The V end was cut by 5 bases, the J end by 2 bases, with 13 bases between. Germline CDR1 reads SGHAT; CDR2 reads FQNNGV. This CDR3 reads CASSRGQGAYNEQFF. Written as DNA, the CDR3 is TGTGCCAGCAGCCGAGGGCAGGGAGCCTACAATGAGCAGTTCTTC.

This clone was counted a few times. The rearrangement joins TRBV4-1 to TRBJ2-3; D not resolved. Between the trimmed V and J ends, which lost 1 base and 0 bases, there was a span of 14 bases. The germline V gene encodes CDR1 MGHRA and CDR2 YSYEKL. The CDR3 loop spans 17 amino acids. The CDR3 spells CASSQAHLAFSTDTQYF. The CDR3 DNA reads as TGCGCCAGCAGCCAAGCCCACCTTGCGTTCAGCACAGATACGCAGTATTTT.

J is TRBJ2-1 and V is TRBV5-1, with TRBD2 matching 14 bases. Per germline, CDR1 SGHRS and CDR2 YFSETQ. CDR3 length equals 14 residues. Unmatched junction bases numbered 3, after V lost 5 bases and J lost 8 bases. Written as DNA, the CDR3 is TGCGCCAGCAGGGGGACTAGCGGGAGAGATGAGCAGTTCTTC. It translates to CASRGTSGRDEQFF.

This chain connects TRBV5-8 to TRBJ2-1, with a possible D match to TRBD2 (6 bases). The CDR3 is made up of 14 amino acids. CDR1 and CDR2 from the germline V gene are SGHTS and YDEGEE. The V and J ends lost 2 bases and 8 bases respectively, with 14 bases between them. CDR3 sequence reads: CASSFRRGGHEQFF. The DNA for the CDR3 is TGTGCCAGCAGCTTTCGGAGGGGTGGGCATGAGCAGTTCTTC.

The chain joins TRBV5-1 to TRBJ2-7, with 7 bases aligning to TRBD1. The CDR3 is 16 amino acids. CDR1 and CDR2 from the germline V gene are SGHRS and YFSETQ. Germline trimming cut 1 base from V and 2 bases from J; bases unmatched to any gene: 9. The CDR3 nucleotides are TGCGCCAGCAGCTTGCTTCCAGGACAGGCCACCTACGAGCAGTACTTC. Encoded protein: CASSLLPGQATYEQYF.

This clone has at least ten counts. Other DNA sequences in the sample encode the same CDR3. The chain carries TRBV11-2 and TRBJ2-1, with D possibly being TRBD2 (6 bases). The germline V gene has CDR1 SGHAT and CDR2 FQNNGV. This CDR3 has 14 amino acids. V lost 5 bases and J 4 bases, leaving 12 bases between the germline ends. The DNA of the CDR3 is TGTGCCAGCAGCCTTAGCGGCCCGTACAATGAGCAGTTCTTC. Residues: CASSLSGPYNEQFF.

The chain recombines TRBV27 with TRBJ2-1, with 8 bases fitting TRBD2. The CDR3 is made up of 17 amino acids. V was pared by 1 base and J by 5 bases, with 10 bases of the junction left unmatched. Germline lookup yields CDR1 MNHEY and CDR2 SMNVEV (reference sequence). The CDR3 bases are TGTGCCAGCAGTTTATATACTCAGACTAGCGTTCACAATGAGCAGTTCTTC. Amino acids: CASSLYTQTSVHNEQFF.

The CDR3 spells CASITTGRGDVGELFF. Written as DNA, the CDR3 is TGTGCCAGCATTACCACGGGACGCGGCGACGTCGGGGAGCTGTTTTTT. The chain carries TRBV28 and TRBJ2-2, with D possibly called TRBD1 or TRBD2 (5 bases each). The CDR3 is 16 residues long. V was trimmed by 7 bases and J by 7 bases, leaving 22 bases between them. The germline V gene encodes CDR1 MDHEN and CDR2 SYDVKM.

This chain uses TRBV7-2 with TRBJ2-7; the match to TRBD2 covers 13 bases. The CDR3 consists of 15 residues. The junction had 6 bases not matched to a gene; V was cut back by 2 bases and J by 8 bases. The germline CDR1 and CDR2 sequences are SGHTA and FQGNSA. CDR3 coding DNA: TGTGCCAGCAGCTTATACGGGACTAGCGGGAACCAGCAGTACTTC. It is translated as CASSLYGTSGNQQYF.

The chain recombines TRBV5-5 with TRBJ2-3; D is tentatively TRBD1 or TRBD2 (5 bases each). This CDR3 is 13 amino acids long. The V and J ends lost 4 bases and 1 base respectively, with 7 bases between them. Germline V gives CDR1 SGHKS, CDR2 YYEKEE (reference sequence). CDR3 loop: CASSRDRTDTQYF. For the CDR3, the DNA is TGTGCCAGCAGCAGGGACCGCACAGATACGCAGTATTTT.

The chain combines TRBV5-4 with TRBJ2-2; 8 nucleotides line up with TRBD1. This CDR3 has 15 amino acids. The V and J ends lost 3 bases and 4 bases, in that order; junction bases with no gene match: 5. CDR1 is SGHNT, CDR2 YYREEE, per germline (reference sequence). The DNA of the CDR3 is TGTGCCAGCAGCTCTGGACAGGGCGGCACCGGGGAGCTGTTTTTT. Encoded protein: CASSSGQGGTGELFF.

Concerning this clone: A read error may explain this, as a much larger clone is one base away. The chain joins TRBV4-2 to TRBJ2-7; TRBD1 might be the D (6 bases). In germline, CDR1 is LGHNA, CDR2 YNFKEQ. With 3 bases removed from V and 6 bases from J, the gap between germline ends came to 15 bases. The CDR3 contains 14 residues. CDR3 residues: CASSQGASEREQYF. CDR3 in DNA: TGTGCCAGCAGCCAGGGGGCTTCTGAGCGCGAGCAGTACTTC.

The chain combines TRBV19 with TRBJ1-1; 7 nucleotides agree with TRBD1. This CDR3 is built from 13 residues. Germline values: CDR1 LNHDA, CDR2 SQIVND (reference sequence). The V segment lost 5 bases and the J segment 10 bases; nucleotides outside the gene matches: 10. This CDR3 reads CASSLTGTPRAFF. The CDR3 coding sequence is TGTGCCAGTAGTTTGACAGGGACCCCAAGAGCTTTCTTT.